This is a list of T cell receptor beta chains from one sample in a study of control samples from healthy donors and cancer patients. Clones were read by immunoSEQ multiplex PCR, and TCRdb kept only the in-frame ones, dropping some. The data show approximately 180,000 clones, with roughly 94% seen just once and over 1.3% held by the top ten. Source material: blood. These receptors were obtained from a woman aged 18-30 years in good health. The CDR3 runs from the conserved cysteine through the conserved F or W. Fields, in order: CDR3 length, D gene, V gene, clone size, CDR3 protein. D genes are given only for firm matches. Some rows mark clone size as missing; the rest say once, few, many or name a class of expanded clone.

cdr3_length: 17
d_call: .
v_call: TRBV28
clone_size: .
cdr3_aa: CASSLNRGWEGSTEAFF

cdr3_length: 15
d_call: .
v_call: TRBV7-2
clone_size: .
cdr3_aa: CASSLALLVADTQYF

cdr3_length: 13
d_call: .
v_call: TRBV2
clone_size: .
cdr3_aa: CASRARQGNTIYF

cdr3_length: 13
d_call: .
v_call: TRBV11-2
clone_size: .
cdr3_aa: CASSLGMNTEAFF

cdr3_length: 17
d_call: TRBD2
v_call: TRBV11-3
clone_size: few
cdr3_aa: CASSDGTSGSWADTQYF

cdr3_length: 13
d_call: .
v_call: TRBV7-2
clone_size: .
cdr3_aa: CASSATSNYGYTF

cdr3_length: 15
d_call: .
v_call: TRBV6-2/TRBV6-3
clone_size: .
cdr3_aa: CASSYQSVKYYGYTF

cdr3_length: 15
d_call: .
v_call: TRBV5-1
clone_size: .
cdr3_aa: CASSLDGTSAYEQYF

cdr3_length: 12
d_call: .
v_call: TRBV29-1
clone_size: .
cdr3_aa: CSVDETGHGYTF

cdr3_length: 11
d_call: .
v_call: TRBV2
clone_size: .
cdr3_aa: CASSGEGRQYF

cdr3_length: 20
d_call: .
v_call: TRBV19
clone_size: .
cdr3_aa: CASSIHSPTYSSSGANVLTF

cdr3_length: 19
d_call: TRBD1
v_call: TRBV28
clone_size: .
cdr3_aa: CASSFQNRGRFATNEKLFF

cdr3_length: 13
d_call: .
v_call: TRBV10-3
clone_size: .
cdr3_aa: CAIGPTRDTEAFF

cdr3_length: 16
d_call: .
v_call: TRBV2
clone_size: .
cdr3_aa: CASSEARAGDTGELFF

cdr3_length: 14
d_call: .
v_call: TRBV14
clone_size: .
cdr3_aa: CASSRLPGRYGYTF

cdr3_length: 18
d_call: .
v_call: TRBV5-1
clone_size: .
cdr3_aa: CASSLRAGDLLSTDTQYF

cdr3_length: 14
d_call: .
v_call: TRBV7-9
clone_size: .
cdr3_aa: CASSIQGAYEKLFF

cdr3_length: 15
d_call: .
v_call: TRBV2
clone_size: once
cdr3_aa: CASSDDWKANQPQHF

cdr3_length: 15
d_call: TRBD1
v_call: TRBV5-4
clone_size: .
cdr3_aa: CASSLGQGYNEKLFF